Shown below are 5 T cell receptor beta chains from a single sample sequenced in a study of blood T cell repertoires in COVID-19 (dated by TCRdb to about 2020). The method behind the library was the immunoSEQ multiplex PCR assay. The clones in this table, taken by TCRdb from immuneACCESS, are in-frame only. Not every clone is retained; where verified, under half of the shortfall comes from an unresolved V gene, and the cause of the rest is unknown. This sample gives hundreds of thousands of clones in total; 86% of them show up just once. The ten largest clones represent roughly 1.4% of the sample. What was sequenced was peripheral blood. Receptors were obtained from a woman aged 30 to 39 with active or convalescent COVID-19.

This chain uses TRBV6-1 with TRBJ2-1; the match to TRBD1 covers 7 bases. The CDR3 has 14 amino acids. Germline lookup yields CDR1 MNHNS and CDR2 SASEGT. V dropped 3 bases and J dropped 4; count of bases not matched to a gene: 3. The CDR3 reads CASSDRDRYNEQFF. CDR3 DNA: TGTGCCAGCAGTGACCGGGACAGATACAATGAGCAGTTCTTC.

The J gene is TRBJ2-7, the V gene TRBV19; possible D gene TRBD1, 7 bases. In germline, CDR1 is LNHDA, CDR2 SQIVND (reference sequence). The CDR3 loop spans 13 amino acids. V was trimmed by 3 bases and J by 7 bases, leaving 13 bases between them. CDR3 coding DNA: TGTGCCAGTAGTATCGGGGCAGGGGGGGAGCAGTACTTC. Protein sequence: CASSIGAGGEQYF.

This sequence joins TRBV7-9 and TRBJ1-3; a weak D match, TRBD1 (5 bases). CDR1 is SEHNR and CDR2 is FQNEAQ in the germline V gene (reference sequence). This CDR3 spans 16 amino acids. The ends were cut back, 5 bases at V and 0 bases at J, with 14 bases in the middle. The CDR3, as DNA: TGTGCCAGCAGCCACCGGGACTTAGGCTCTGGAAACACCATATATTTT. Translation: CASSHRDLGSGNTIYF.

CDR3 nucleotide sequence: TGCGCCAGCACAGGGGGATTCCAAGAGACCCAGTACTTC. Its translation: CASTGGFQETQYF. The chain links TRBV5-1 to TRBJ2-5; 7 bases are a match to TRBD1. V shed 6 bases and J 1 base; nucleotides not matched to a gene: 3. The CDR3 covers 13 residues. Per the germline V gene, CDR1 is SGHRS and CDR2 is YFSETQ.

The chain uses TRBV5-1 and TRBJ1-1, with 7 bases lining up with TRBD1. CDR1 is SGHRS and CDR2 is YFSETQ in the germline V gene. The V and J ends lost 4 bases and 1 base, in that order; junction bases with no gene match: 4. CDR3 length: 14 amino acids. The CDR3 sequence is CASSERTGNTEAFF. DNA for the CDR3: TGCGCCAGCAGCGAGCGGACAGGGAACACTGAAGCTTTCTTT.